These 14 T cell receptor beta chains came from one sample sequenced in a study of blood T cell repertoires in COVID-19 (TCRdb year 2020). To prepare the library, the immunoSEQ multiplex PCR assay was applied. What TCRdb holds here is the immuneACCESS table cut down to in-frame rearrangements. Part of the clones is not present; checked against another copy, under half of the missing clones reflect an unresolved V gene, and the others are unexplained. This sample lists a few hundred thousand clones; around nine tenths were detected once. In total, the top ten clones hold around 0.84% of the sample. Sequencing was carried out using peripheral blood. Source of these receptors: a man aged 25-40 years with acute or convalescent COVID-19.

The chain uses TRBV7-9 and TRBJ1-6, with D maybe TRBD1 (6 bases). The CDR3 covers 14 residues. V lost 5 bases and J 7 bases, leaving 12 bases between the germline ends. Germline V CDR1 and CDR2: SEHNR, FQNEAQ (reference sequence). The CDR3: CASSPPTGNSPLHF. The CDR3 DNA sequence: TGTGCCAGCAGCCCCCCGACAGGAAATTCACCCCTCCACTTT.

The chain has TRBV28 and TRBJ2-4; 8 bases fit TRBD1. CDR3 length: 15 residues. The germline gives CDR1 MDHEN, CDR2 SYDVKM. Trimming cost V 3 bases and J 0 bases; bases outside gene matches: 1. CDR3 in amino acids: CASSLTGVAKNIQYF. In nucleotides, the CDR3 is TGTGCCAGCAGTTTGACAGGGGTAGCCAAAAACATTCAGTACTTC.

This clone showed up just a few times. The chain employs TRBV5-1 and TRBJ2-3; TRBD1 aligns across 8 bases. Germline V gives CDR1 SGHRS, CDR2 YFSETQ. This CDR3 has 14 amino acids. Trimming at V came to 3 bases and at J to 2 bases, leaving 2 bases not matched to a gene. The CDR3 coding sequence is TGCGCCAGCAGCTGGGGACAGGACACAGATACGCAGTATTTT. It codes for CASSWGQDTDTQYF.

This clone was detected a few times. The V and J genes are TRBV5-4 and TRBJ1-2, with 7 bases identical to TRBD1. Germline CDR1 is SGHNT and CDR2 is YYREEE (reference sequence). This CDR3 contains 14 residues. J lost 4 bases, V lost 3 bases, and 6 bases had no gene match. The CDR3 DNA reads TGTGCCAGCAGCTGGCTGACAGGGAGCTATGGCTACACCTTC. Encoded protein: CASSWLTGSYGYTF.

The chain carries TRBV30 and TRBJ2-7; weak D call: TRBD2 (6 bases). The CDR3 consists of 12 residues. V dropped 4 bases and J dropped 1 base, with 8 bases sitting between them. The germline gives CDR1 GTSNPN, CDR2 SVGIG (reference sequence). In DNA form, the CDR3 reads TGTGCCTGGAACGGGGGATCCTACGAGCAGTACTTC. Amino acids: CAWNGGSYEQYF.

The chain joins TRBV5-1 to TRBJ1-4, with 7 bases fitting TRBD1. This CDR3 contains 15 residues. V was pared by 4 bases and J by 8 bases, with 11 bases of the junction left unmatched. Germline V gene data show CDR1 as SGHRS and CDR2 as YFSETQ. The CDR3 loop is CASSQEGQAGEKLFF. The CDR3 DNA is TGCGCCAGCAGCCAAGAAGGACAGGCGGGGGAAAAACTGTTTTTT. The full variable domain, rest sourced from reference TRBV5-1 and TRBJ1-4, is KAGVTQTPRYLIKTRGQQVTLSCSPISGHRSVSWYQQTPGQGLQFLFEYFSETQRNKGNFPGRFSGRQFSNSRSEMNVSTLELGDSALYLCASSQEGQAGEKLFFGSGTQLSVL.

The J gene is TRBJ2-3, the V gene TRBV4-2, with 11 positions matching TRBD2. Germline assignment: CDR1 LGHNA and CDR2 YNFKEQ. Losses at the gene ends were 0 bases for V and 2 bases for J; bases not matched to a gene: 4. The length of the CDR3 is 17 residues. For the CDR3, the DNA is TGTGCCAGCAGCCAAGATAAGACTAGCGGGACCACAGATACGCAGTATTTT. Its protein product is CASSQDKTSGTTDTQYF.

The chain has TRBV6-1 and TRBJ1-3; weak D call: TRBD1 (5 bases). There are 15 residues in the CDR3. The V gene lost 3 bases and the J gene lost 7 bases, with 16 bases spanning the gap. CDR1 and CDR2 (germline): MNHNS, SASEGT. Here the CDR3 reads CASSEGLGGLNTIYF. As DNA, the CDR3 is TGTGCCAGCAGTGAGGGGCTCGGGGGACTTAACACCATATATTTT.

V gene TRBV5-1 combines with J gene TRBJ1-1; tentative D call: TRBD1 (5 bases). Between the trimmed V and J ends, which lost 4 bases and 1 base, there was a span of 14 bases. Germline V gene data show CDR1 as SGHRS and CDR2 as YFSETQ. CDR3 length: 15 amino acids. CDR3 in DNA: TGCGCCAGCAGCGCACCATTCCAGGGGAACACTGAAGCTTTCTTT. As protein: CASSAPFQGNTEAFF. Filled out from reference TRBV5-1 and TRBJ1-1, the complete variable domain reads KAGVTQTPRYLIKTRGQQVTLSCSPISGHRSVSWYQQTPGQGLQFLFEYFSETQRNKGNFPGRFSGRQFSNSRSEMNVSTLELGDSALYLCASSAPFQGNTEAFFGQGTRLTVV.

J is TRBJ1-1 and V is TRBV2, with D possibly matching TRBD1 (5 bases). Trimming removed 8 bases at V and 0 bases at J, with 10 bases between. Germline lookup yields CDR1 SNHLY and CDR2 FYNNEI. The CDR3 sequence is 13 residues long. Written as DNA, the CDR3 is TGTGCCAGCGAGACAGCTCTGAACACTGAAGCTTTCTTT. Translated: CASETALNTEAFF.

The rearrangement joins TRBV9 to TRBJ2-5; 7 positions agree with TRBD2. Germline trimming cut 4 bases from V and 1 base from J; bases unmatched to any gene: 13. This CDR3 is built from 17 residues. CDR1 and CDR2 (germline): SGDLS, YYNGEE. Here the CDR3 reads CASSPTWAGRGQETQYF. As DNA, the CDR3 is TGTGCCAGCAGCCCCACTTGGGCAGGGAGGGGCCAAGAGACCCAGTACTTC. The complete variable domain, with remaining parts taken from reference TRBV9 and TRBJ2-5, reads DSGVTQTPKHLITATGQRVTLRCSPRSGDLSVYWYQQSLDQGLQFLIQYYNGEERAKGNILERFSAQQFPDLHSELNLSSLELGDSALYFCASSPTWAGRGQETQYFGPGTRLLVL.

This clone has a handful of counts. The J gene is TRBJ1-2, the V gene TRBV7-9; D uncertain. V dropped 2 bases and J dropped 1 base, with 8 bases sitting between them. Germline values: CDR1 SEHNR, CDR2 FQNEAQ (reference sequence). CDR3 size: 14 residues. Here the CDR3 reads CASSLNEGNYGYTF. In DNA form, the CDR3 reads TGTGCCAGCAGCTTAAATGAGGGTAACTATGGCTACACCTTC.

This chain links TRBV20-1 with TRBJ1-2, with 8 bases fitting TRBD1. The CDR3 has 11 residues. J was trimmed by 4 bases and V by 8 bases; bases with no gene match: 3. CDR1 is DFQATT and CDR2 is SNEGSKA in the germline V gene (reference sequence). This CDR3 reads CSMTGAYGYTF. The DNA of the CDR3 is TGCAGTATGACAGGGGCCTATGGCTACACCTTC.

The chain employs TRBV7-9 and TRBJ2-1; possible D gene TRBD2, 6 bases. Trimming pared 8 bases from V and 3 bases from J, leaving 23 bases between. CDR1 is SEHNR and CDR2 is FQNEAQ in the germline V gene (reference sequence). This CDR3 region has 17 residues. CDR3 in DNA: TGTGCCAGCGTGGGAGGACTCCCAAATACATACTACAATGAGCAGTTCTTC. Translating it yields CASVGGLPNTYYNEQFF.